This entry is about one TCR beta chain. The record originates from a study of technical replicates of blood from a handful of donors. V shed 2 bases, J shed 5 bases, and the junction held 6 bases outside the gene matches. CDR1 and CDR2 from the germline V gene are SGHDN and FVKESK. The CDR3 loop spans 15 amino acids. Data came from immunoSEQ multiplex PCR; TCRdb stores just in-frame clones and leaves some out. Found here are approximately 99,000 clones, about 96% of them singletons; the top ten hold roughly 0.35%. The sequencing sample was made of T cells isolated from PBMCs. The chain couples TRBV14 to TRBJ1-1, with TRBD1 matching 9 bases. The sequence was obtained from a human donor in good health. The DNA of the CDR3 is TGTGCCAGCAGCCAATACGGGGGACAGGGAACTGAAGCTTTCTTT. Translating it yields CASSQYGGQGTEAFF.